This T cell receptor beta chain originates from a study of T-cell reconstitution after alpha-beta-depleted transplantation in children. As to this clonotype: The target antigen is unknown.

The length of the CDR3 is 16 residues. The germline V and J ends were trimmed by 3 bases and 2 bases, with 15 bases remaining between them. The V gene's germline CDR1 is MNHNS and CDR2 SASEGT. Study-level findings and limits: Newly produced T cells mostly accounted for T-cell counts and diversity one year post-transplant. Surviving thymic progenitors and recipient T cells were the source of high TCRbeta diversity at day 60 in some patients. Reportedly, alpha-beta T cells present about two months post-transplant originated from several hundred expanded clones of graft origin.

The authors prepared the TCRbeta library with unique molecular identifiers. TCRdb redid the calling of the PCR reads with MiXCR, one entry per CDR3 protein. This sample has a few hundred thousand distinct CDR3 sequences, with around 46% found just once. The gene calls are TRBV6-1 and TRBJ2-3; no clear D. The specimen comprised PBMCs, sampled before TCRalphabeta/CD19-depleted stem cell transplant. This TCR came from a girl under 10 years old with aplastic anemia, due to receive a stem cell transplant. Written as DNA, the CDR3 is TGTGCCAGCAGTGACGGTCGGGTGGACCCCACAGATACGCAGTATTTT. Amino acids: CASSDGRVDPTDTQYF.